A selection of T cell receptor beta chains follows, all from one sample in a study of cytomegalovirus exposure and HLA in healthy donors. The method was immunoSEQ multiplex PCR; TCRdb's version includes in-frame clones alone and lacks a portion of them. The repertoire holds approximately 76,000 clones, with 94% as singletons. The sequenced sample consisted of PBMCs. The origin of the receptors is a woman between 18 and 30 years old in good health and CMV-seropositive. CDR3s include the opening cysteine and the closing phenylalanine or tryptophan. Fields, in order: J gene, D gene, V gene, CDR3 protein. D genes are given only for firm matches.

TRBJ2-1,NA,TRBV18,CASSPLGSGSYNEQFF
TRBJ1-2,TRBD1,TRBV7-8,CASGQSQGLRGYTF
TRBJ2-1,NA,TRBV7-3,CASSPWPGYNEQFF
TRBJ2-3,TRBD2,TRBV9,CASSVTSGGARGQYF
TRBJ1-1,TRBD1,TRBV7-9,CASSLGTAEAFF
TRBJ2-3,TRBD1,TRBV5-4,CASSPTRQGSTDTQYF
TRBJ2-3,NA,TRBV5-1,CASSLAGPSTDTQYF
TRBJ1-1,TRBD1,TRBV5-1,CASSLEQGPAFF
TRBJ2-5,TRBD1,TRBV11-2,CASSLNPGGRETQYF
TRBJ2-3,TRBD2,TRBV11-3,CASSYQSGGRSTDTQYF
TRBJ1-2,TRBD1,TRBV6-5,CASSLGQSYGYTF